This record concerns one TCR beta chain sequence. The sample is drawn from a study of blood T cell repertoires in COVID-19. The CDR3 is 14 residues long. V dropped 8 bases and J dropped 0 bases, with 11 bases sitting between them. The V gene's germline CDR1 is LNHNV and CDR2 YYDKDF (reference sequence). TCRdb keeps only in-frame clones here, not all; method: immunoSEQ multiplex PCR. The sample lists 30,000 to 40,000 clones, 70% to 90% occurring once. The sample comprised peripheral blood. J is TRBJ1-5 and V is TRBV15; TRBD1 is a possible D gene (6 bases). The receptor's source is a human donor in a cohort sampled during active COVID-19. The CDR3 nucleotides read TGTGCCACCCAGACAGGTTATAGCAATCAGCCCCAGCATTTT. Its translation is CATQTGYSNQPQHF.